This T cell receptor beta chain stems from a study of T cells in localized non-small cell lung cancer. General observations from the study: An association was observed between higher blood T cell density and longer overall survival. Only one tumor region went through sequencing, so heterogeneity may still be there. Adjacent uninvolved lung tissue had the highest T cell clonality, exceeding tumor.

The V segment lost 5 bases and the J segment 0 bases; nucleotides outside the gene matches: 4. Germline CDR1 and CDR2: MNHNS and SASEGT. The CDR3 totals 15 residues. The protocol was immunoSEQ multiplex PCR, while the TCRdb copy is restricted to in-frame clones and leaves out a portion. The sample has 30,000 to 40,000 clones; about 80% are singletons. Remarks on this clone: Antigen: not known.

The sequencing used peripheral blood, collected before any cancer treatment. The chain uses TRBV6-1 and TRBJ1-3, with TRBD1 identical over 7 bases. This receptor was identified in a male donor older than 55 with stage II squamous cell lung carcinoma. The CDR3 bases are TGTGCCAGCAGTATGGACAGGAGCTCTGGAAACACCATATATTTT. It translates to CASSMDRSSGNTIYF.